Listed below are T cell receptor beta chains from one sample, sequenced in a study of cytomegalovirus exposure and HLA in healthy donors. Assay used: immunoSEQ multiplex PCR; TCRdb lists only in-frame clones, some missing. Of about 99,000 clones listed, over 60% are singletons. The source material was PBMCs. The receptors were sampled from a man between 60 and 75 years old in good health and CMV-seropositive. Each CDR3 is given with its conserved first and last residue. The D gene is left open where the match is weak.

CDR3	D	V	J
CASTTGGPNTGELFF	TRBD1	TRBV11-1	TRBJ2-2
CASSPPVSYEKLFF	.	TRBV18	TRBJ1-4
CASSIGLAGGRLGTDTQYF	TRBD2	TRBV19	TRBJ2-3
CATSSYFEAAGSSPLHF	.	TRBV15	TRBJ1-6
CASSTGLAGGRGEQYF	TRBD2	TRBV5-4	TRBJ2-7
CASSEGPILPNEKLFF	.	TRBV6-1	TRBJ1-4
CASRDFSTDTQYF	.	TRBV27	TRBJ2-3
CASSHRGSSGNTIYF	.	TRBV4-3	TRBJ1-3
CASSTGGGYGYTF	.	TRBV11-2	TRBJ1-2
CASSVGAGAAYEQYF	.	TRBV9	TRBJ2-7